The source of this TCR beta chain is a study of graft-versus-host responses after intestinal transplantation. In the study overall: Multivisceral, liver-intestinal, or isolated intestinal transplants were given to recipients. Once they had received anti-thymocyte globulin induction, all recipients took tacrolimus and steroids for about three years.

In the case of this clone: Its antigen is undetermined.

V lost 3 bases, J lost 5 bases, and 2 bases stayed unmatched. Germline V gene sequence: CDR1 PRHDT, CDR2 FYEKMQ (reference sequence). The CDR3 totals 16 residues. Produced via immunoSEQ multiplex PCR; TCRdb's table is partial and in-frame only. Of around 99,000 clones in the sample, around 93% are singletons; the top ten hold roughly 2%. Study-wide points: Early after transplant, HvG clones declined as circulating GvH clones peaked. Allografts of patients with graft-donor T cell macrochimerism showed high graft-versus-host to host-versus-graft clone ratios.

The chain links TRBV13 to TRBJ2-1; 15 positions agree with TRBD2. The material was unstimulated CD8+ T cells sorted from spleen or lymph node cells, obtained before intestinal transplant. This TCR came from a human donor who received an intestinal transplant. In DNA, the CDR3 is TGTGCCAGCAGCTTTAGGACTAGCGGGGGGGACAATGAGCAGTTCTTC. It specifies CASSFRTSGGDNEQFF.